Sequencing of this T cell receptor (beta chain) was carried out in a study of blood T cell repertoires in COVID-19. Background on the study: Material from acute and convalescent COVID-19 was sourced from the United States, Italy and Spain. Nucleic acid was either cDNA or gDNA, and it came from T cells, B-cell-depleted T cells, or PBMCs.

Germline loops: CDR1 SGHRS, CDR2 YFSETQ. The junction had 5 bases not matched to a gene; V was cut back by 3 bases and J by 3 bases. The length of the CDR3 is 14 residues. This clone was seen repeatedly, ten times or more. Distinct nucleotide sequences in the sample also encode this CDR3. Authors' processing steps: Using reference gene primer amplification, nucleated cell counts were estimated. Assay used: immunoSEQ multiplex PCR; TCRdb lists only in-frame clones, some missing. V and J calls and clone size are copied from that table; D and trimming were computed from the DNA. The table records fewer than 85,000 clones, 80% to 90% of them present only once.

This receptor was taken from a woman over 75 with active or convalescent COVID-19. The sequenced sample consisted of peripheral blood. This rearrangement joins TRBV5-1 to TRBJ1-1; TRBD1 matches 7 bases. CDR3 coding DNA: TGCGCCAGCAGCTCGGGACAGTTGGACACTGAAGCTTTCTTT. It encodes CASSSGQLDTEAFF.